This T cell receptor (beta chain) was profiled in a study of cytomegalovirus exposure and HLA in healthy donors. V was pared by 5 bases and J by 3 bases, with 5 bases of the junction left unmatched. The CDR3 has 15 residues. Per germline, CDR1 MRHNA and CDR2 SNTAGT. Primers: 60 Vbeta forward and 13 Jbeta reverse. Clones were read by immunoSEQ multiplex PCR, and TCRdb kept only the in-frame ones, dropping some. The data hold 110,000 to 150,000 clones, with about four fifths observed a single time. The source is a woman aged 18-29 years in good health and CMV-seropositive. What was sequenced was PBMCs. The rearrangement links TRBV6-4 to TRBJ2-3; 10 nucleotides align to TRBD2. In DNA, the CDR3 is TGTGCCAGCAGTATCAGCGGGGGGGCGACAGATACGCAGTATTTT. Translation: CASSISGGATDTQYF.